This TCR beta chain was captured by sequencing in a study of blood T cell repertoires in COVID-19. The CDR3 is 16 residues long. Germline V lookup: CDR1 LGHNA, CDR2 YNFKEQ. Trimming cost V 2 bases and J 3 bases, with 17 bases left between them. Produced via immunoSEQ multiplex PCR; TCRdb's table is partial and in-frame only. The profile shows a few hundred thousand clones, 85% to 90% of them singletons. The chain carries TRBV4-2 and TRBJ2-7; possibly TRBD2 for D (6 bases). Sequencing was performed on PBMCs or T cells enriched from blood (not recorded which). The sequence was obtained from a man aged 25-45 years who had recovered from COVID-19. The CDR3 region is CASSQSSGGVFYEQYF. The CDR3 coding sequence is TGTGCCAGCAGCCAAAGTAGCGGAGGCGTTTTCTACGAGCAGTACTTC.